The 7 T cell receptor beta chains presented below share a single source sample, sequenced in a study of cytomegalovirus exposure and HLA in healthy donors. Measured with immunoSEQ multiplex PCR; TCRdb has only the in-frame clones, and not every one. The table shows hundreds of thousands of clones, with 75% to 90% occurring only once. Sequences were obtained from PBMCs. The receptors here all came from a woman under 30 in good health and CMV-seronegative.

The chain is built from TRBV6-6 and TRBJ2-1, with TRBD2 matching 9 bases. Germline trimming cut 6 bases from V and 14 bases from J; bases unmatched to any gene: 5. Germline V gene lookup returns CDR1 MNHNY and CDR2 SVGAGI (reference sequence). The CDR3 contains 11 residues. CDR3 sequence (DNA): TGTGCCAGCAGCGCTAGCGGGATTAAGTTCTTC. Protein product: CASSASGIKFF.

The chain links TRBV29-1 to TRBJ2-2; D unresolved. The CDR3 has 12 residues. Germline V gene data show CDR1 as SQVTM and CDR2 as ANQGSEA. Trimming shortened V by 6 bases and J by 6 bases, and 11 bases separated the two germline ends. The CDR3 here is CSVVRGAGELFF. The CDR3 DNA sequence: TGCAGCGTAGTCCGAGGTGCCGGGGAGCTGTTTTTT.

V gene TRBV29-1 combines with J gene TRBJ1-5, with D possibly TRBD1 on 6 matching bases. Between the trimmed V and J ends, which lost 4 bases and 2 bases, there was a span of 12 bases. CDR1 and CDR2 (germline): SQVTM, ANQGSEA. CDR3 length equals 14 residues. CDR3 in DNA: TGCAGCGTTGTTACTCCAGGGGGCAATCAGCCCCAGCATTTT. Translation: CSVVTPGGNQPQHF.

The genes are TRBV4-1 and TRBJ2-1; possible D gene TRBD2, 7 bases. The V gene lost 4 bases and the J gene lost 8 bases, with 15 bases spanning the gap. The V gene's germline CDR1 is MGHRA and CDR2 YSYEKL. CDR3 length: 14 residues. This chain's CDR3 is CASSRGGGAYEQFF. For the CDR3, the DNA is TGCGCCAGCAGCCGAGGTGGGGGGGCTTATGAGCAGTTCTTC.

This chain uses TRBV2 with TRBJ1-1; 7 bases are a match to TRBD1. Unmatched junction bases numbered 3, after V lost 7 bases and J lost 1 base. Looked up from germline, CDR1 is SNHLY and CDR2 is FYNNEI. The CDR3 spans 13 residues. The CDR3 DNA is TGTGCCAGCACACAGGGGTGGAACACTGAAGCTTTCTTT. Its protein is CASTQGWNTEAFF.

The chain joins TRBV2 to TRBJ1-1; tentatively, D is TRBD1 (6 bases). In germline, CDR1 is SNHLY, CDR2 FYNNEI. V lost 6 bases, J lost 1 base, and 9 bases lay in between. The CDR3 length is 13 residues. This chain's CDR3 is CASRGHRNTEAFF. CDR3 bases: TGTGCCAGCAGGGGACACAGGAACACTGAAGCTTTCTTT.

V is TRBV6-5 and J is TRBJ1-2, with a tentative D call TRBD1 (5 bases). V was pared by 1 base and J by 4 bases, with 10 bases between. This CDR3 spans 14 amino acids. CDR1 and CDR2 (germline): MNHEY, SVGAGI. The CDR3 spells CASSYLGGVYGYTF. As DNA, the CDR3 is TGTGCCAGCAGTTACTTAGGAGGGGTCTATGGCTACACCTTC.